The sequence of this T cell receptor beta chain was determined in a study of T-cell memory formation after mild COVID-19. Employing constant-segment primers, 5'RACE generated TCR alpha and TCR beta cDNA libraries bearing sample barcodes and UMIs. TCRdb independently ran MiXCR on the 5' RACE reads; one entry per CDR3 protein. Among around 340,000 distinct CDR3 sequences, more than 20% were seen once, and the ten largest hold roughly an eighth. The CDR3 runs 14 residues. Trimming cost V 6 bases and J 0 bases, with 9 bases left between them. The chain uses TRBV12-3 or TRBV12-4 and TRBJ1-5; D gene unclear. The sequencing sample was made of PBMCs or a T cell subset sorted from them (not recorded which). The source is an adult woman who had mild COVID-19 (a few samples of this study predate the infection). Cell type and time point are not known. The DNA for the CDR3 is TGTGCCAGCAGGTGGAGTTATAGCAATCAGCCCCAGCATTTT. Its protein product is CASRWSYSNQPQHF.